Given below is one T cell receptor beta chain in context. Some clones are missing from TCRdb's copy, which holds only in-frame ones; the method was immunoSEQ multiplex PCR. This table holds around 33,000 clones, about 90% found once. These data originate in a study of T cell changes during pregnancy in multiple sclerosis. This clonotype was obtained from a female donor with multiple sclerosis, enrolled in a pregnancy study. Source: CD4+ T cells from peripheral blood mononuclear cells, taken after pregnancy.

The CDR3: CASRGGLAIRTEAFF. In nucleotides, the CDR3 is TGTGCCAGCAGGGGGGGGTTAGCTATTCGCACTGAAGCTTTCTTT. The chain employs TRBV21-1 and TRBJ1-1. TRBV21-1 is a listed pseudogene. The CDR3 covers 15 residues.